The rows below give T cell receptor beta chains drawn from one sample of a study of shared clonotypes between healthy human individuals. Generated by immunoSEQ multiplex PCR, the TCRdb table keeps only in-frame clones and is missing some. The table records about 680,000 clones, about 92% of them present only once. The specimen was naive CD8+ T cells sorted from blood. The receptors derive from a man aged 30-40 years in good health. CDR3s include the opening cysteine and the closing phenylalanine or tryptophan. D genes are given only for firm matches.

CDR3aa: CASSNPLSGASTDTQYF
CDR3nt: TGTGCCAGCAGCAATCCTCTTAGCGGGGCGAGCACAGATACGCAGTATTTT
d_gene: TRBD2
v_gene: TRBV7-6
j_gene: TRBJ2-3

CDR3aa: CASSDSLYTQYF
CDR3nt: TGTGCCAGCAGCGACAGTCTATATACGCAGTATTTT
d_gene: NA
v_gene: TRBV28
j_gene: TRBJ2-3

CDR3aa: CASRTGRDEQYF
CDR3nt: TGTGCCAGCCGTACAGGGAGAGACGAGCAGTACTTC
d_gene: NA
v_gene: TRBV6-6
j_gene: TRBJ2-7

CDR3aa: CSVEDPRNNEQFF
CDR3nt: TGCAGCGTTGAAGATCCGAGAAACAATGAGCAGTTCTTC
d_gene: NA
v_gene: TRBV29-1
j_gene: TRBJ2-1

CDR3aa: CASSFDRLQETQYF
CDR3nt: TGTGCCAGCAGCTTTGACAGGTTACAAGAGACCCAGTACTTC
d_gene: NA
v_gene: TRBV7-9
j_gene: TRBJ2-5

CDR3aa: CASSPISPTSGRVGEQFF
CDR3nt: TGTGCCAGCAGCCCCATCTCCCCTACTAGCGGGAGGGTTGGTGAGCAGTTCTTC
d_gene: TRBD2
v_gene: TRBV7-9
j_gene: TRBJ2-1

CDR3aa: CAWSVRLYEQYF
CDR3nt: TGTGCCTGGAGTGTAAGATTGTACGAGCAGTACTTC
d_gene: NA
v_gene: TRBV30
j_gene: TRBJ2-7

CDR3aa: CASSSTLNILHDRAYGYTF
CDR3nt: TGTGCCAGCAGCTCCACCCTTAACATCCTTCATGACAGAGCCTATGGCTACACCTTC
d_gene: NA
v_gene: TRBV13
j_gene: TRBJ1-2

CDR3aa: CASRTGYSNQPQHF
CDR3nt: TGTGCCAGCAGGACAGGTTATAGCAATCAGCCCCAGCATTTT
d_gene: NA
v_gene: TRBV27
j_gene: TRBJ1-5

CDR3aa: CASSLEGNRYGYTF
CDR3nt: TGTGCCAGCAGCTTAGAGGGAAACCGCTATGGCTACACCTTC
d_gene: NA
v_gene: TRBV7-8
j_gene: TRBJ1-2